The 8 T cell receptor beta chains in this list originate from one sample, sequenced in a study of blood T cell repertoires in COVID-19. This table comes from immunoSEQ multiplex PCR, and its TCRdb copy is limited to in-frame clones, with some not included. The repertoire has 150,000 to 200,000 clones, over 70% of them found once; the top ten carry roughly a sixth. Sequenced input: peripheral blood. The receptors here all came from a man in his fifties or sixties with active or convalescent COVID-19.

J is TRBJ1-5 and V is TRBV2; TRBD1 agrees at 7 bases. This CDR3 comprises 14 residues. The germline CDR1 and CDR2 sequences are SNHLY and FYNNEI. J lost 6 bases, V lost 1 base, and 3 bases had no gene match. This chain's CDR3 is CASSEEGAGQPQHF. In nucleotides, the CDR3 is TGTGCCAGCAGTGAAGAGGGGGCTGGTCAGCCCCAGCATTTT.

The table lists this clone with a count of one. The gene calls are TRBV28 and TRBJ1-2; D unresolved. The CDR3 has 13 amino acids. V gave up 8 bases and J gave up 3 bases, with 13 bases separating them. The germline CDR1 and CDR2 sequences are MDHEN and SYDVKM. The CDR3 nucleotides read TGTGCCAGCCTTTCCTCTCAGGACTATGGCTACACCTTC. It yields the protein CASLSSQDYGYTF.

The CDR3 loop reads CAISDRQSNTEAFF. CDR3 coding DNA: TGTGCCATCAGTGATCGACAGTCGAACACTGAAGCTTTCTTT. V is TRBV10-3 and J is TRBJ1-1; D possibly corresponds to TRBD1 (5 bases). This CDR3 comprises 14 residues. V was pared by 3 bases and J by 1 base, with 9 bases between. The germline V gene encodes CDR1 ENHRY and CDR2 SYGVKD.

The rearrangement uses TRBV3-1 (or the pseudogene TRBV3-2) and TRBJ2-3, with 7 bases lining up with TRBD2. Per the germline V gene, CDR1 is LGHDT and CDR2 is YNNKEL (reference sequence). This CDR3 region has 14 residues. V shed 5 bases, J shed 2 bases, and the junction held 4 bases outside the gene matches. CDR3 sequence reads: CASSKGLFTDTQYF. The CDR3 nucleotides are TGTGCCAGCAGCAAGGGACTATTCACAGATACGCAGTATTTT.

V is TRBV19 and J is TRBJ1-2; D ambiguous. The CDR3 is 13 amino acids. The germline V and J ends were trimmed by 8 bases and 8 bases, with 18 bases remaining between them. Looked up from germline, CDR1 is LNHDA and CDR2 is SQIVND (reference sequence). This chain's CDR3 is CASLGDAWNGYTF. The CDR3 DNA is TGTGCCAGTCTGGGAGATGCATGGAACGGCTACACCTTC.

The chain joins TRBV28 to TRBJ2-7; 11 positions agree with TRBD1. V shed 2 bases, J shed 1 base, and the junction held 4 bases outside the gene matches. This CDR3 region has 16 residues. Germline lookup yields CDR1 MDHEN and CDR2 SYDVKM. Written as DNA, the CDR3 is TGTGCCAGCAGTTTAACTCGGGACAGGGGGTCCTACGAGCAGTACTTC. Translated: CASSLTRDRGSYEQYF.

This clone was observed a handful of times. The V call is TRBV7-8, the J call TRBJ1-5, with D unclear. The germline V gene has CDR1 SGHVS and CDR2 FQNEAQ. Trimming took off 2 bases at V and 1 base at J, with 9 bases between the two ends. This CDR3 is 15 amino acids long. CDR3 in amino acids: CASSLNRGSNQPQHF. The CDR3 coding sequence is TGTGCCAGCAGCTTAAATAGAGGAAGCAATCAGCCCCAGCATTTT.

This sequence joins TRBV7-7 and TRBJ2-3; TRBD1 aligns across 11 bases. CDR1 and CDR2 (germline): SSHAT, FNYEAQ (reference sequence). The CDR3 consists of 15 residues. V lost 5 bases to trimming and J lost 3 bases; unmatched junction nucleotides: 4. CDR3 DNA: TGTGCCAGCAGCCCCGGGACAGGGGGGACAGATACGCAGTATTTT. Amino acid sequence: CASSPGTGGTDTQYF.